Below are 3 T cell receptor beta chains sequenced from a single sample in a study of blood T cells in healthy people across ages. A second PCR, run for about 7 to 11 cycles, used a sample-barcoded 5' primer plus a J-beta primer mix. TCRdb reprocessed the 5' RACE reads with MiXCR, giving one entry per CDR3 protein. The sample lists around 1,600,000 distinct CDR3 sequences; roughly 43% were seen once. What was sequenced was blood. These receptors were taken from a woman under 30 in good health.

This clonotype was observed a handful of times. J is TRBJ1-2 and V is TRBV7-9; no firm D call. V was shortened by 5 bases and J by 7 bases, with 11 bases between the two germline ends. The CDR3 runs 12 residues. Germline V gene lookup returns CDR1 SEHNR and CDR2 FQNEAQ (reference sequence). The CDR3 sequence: CASSVSSGGYTF. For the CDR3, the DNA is TGTGCCAGCAGCGTATCCTCGGGTGGCTACACCTTC.

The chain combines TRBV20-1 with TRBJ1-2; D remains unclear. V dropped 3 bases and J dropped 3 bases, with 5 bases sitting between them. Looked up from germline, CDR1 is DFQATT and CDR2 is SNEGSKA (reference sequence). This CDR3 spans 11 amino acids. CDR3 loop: CSARQDYGYTF. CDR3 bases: TGCAGTGCTAGGCAGGACTATGGCTACACCTTC.

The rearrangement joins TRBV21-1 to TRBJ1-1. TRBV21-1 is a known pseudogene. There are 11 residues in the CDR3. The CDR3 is CASSKVKEAFF. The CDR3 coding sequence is TGTGCCAGCAGCAAAGTTAAGGAGGCTTTCTTT.